At least ten counts were recorded for the clone carrying this T cell receptor beta chain. In the study's own analysis: Reference gene primer amplification in the assay estimated nucleated cell counts. Here immunoSEQ multiplex PCR was the method, and the copy in TCRdb shows in-frame clones only, minus some. The V and J calls and clone size were taken over from that table, and D and trimming were inferred from the DNA. The table records about 220,000 clones, about 80% of them present only once. The entry originates in a study of blood T cell repertoires in COVID-19. Study-wide context: From the United States, Italy and Spain came samples of acute and convalescent COVID-19. PBMCs, B-cell-depleted T cells, or T cells were the source of the cDNA or gDNA that made up the material.

This CDR3 comprises 15 residues. Germline CDR1 reads MNHNS; CDR2 reads SASEGT. Trimming took 1 base from V and 8 from J, leaving 12 bases between them. Before they entered the study, exposed participants had met a COVID-19 case within 2 weeks. The chain carries TRBV6-1 and TRBJ1-6, with D possibly being TRBD1 (5 bases). This receptor was obtained from a woman aged 45-60 years who had been exposed to COVID-19. The sample was PBMCs or T cells enriched from blood (not recorded which). The DNA of the CDR3 is TGTGCCAGCAGTGAAGAAGGAGGGGACGATTCACCCCTCCACTTT. Amino acids: CASSEEGGDDSPLHF.